The text below deals with one T cell receptor (beta chain). Its antigen is unknown. Germline lookup yields CDR1 ENHRY and CDR2 SYGVKD. The CDR3 sequence is 18 residues long. This sample is part of a study of monozygotic twins with inflammatory bowel disease. Each UMI, carrying a 6-nucleotide sample barcode, came from template switching. TCRdb re-called the 5' RACE reads, yielding one record per CDR3 amino acid sequence without DNA. The data include approximately 120,000 distinct CDR3 sequences; the top ten clones carry 9.5% to 15%. Study findings and constraints: Similarity of repertoires did not differ between concordant and discordant twins, possibly from limited power. Part of the variability in patient repertoires may have come from differing immunosuppressive treatments.

The sequenced material came from blood. The receptor comes from a human donor with ulcerative colitis or Crohn's disease, or a healthy co-twin of an affected twin (not recorded which). This chain links TRBV10-3 with TRBJ1-3; TCRdb outputs TRBD1, but without DNA this stays unchecked. The CDR3 reads CAISPSVTGARSGNTIYF.